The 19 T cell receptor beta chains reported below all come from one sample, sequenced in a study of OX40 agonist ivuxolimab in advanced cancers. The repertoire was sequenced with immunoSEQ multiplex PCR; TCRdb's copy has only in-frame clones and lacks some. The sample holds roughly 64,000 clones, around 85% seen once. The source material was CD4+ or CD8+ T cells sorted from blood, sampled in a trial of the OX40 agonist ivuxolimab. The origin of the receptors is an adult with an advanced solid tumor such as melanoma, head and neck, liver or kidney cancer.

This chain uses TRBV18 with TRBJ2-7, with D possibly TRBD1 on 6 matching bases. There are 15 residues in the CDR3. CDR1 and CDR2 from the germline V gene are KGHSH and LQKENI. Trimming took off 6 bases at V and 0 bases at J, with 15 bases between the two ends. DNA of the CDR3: TGTGCCAGCTCCCGTAGGACAGCCTACTCCTACGAGCAGTACTTC. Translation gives CASSRRTAYSYEQYF.

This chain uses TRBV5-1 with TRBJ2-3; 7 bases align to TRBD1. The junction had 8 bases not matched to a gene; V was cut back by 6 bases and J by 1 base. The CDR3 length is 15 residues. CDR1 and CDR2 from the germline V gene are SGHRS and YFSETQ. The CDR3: CASTRDRAGTDTQYF. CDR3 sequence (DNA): TGCGCCAGCACCCGAGACAGGGCGGGCACAGATACGCAGTATTTT.

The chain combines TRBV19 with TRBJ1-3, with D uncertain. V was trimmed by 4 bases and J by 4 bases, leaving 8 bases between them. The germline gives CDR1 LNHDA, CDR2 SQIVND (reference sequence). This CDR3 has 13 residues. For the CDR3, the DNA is TGTGCCAGTAGTACAGCGGCGGGAAACACCATATATTTT. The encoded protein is CASSTAAGNTIYF.

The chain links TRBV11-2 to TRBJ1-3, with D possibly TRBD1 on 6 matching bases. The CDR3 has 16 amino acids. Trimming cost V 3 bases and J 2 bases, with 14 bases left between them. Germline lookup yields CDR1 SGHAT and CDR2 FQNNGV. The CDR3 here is CASSFSIQGTGNTIYF. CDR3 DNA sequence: TGTGCCAGCAGCTTCTCTATACAGGGAACTGGAAACACCATATATTTT.

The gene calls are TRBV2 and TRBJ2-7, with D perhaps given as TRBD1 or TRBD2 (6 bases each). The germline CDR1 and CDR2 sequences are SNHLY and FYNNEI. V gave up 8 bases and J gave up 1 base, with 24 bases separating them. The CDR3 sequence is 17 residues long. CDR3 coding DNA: TGTGCCAGCTGTAGGGGGACTGACTCCTCGCCTTCCTACGAGCAGTACTTC. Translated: CASCRGTDSSPSYEQYF.

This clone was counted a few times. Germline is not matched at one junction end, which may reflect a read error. The CDR3 sequence is CASRGDRVYFHF. The CDR3 DNA follows: TGTGCCAGCAGGGGGGACAGGGTATATTTCCACTTC. The V and J genes are TRBV2 and TRBJ1-2; TRBD1 aligns across 9 bases. CDR1 and CDR2 (germline): SNHLY, FYNNEI. CDR3 length: 12 amino acids.

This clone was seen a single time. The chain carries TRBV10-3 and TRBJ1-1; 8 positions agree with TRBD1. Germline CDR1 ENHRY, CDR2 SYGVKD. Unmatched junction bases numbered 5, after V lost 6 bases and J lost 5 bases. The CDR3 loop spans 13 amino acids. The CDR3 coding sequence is TGTGCCATCAGGGACAGGGTTGGGACTGAAGCTTTCTTT. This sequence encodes CAIRDRVGTEAFF.

The CDR3 is CASSIYEAGYTF. CDR3 bases: TGTGCCAGTAGTATTTACGAGGCTGGCTACACCTTC. This chain connects TRBV19 to TRBJ1-2, with D hard to call. The CDR3 runs to 12 residues. CDR1 and CDR2 from the germline V gene are LNHDA and SQIVND (reference sequence). V lost 3 bases and J lost 7, with 9 bases in between.

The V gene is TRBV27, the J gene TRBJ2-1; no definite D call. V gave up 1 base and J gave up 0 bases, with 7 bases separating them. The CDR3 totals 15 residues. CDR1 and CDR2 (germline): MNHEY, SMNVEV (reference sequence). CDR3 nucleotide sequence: TGTGCCAGCAGTTTATTTTCAAGCTCCTACAATGAGCAGTTCTTC. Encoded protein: CASSLFSSSYNEQFF.

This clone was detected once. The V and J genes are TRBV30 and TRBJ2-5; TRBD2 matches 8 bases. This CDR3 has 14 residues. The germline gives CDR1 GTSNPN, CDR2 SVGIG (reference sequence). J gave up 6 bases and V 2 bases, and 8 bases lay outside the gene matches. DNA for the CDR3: TGTGCCTGGAGTTCTCGCGGGAGGCGCAAGACCCAGTACTTC. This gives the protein CAWSSRGRRKTQYF.

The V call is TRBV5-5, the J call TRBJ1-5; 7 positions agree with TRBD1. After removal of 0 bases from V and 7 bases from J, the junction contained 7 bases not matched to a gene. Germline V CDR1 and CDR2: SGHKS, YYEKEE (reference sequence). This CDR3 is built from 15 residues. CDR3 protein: CASSLGTGDRQPQHF. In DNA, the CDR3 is TGTGCCAGCAGCTTGGGTACAGGGGACCGGCAGCCCCAGCATTTT.

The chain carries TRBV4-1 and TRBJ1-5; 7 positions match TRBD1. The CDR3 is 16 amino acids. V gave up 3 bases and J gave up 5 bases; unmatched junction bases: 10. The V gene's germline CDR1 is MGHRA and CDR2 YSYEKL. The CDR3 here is CASSQNRQGPHQPQHF. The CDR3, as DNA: TGCGCCAGCAGCCAGAATCGACAGGGCCCCCATCAGCCCCAGCATTTT.

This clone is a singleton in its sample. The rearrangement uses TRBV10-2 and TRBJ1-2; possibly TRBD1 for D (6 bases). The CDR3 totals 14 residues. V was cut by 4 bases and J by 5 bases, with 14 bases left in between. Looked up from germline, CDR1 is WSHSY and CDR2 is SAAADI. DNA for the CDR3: TGCGCCAGCAGTGCGGACAGAACAGCTTATGGCTACACCTTC. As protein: CASSADRTAYGYTF.

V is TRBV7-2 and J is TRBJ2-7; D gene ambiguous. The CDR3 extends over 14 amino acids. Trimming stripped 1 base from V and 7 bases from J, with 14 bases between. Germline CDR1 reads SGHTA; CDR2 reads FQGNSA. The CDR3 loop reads CASSLDTGFGEQYF. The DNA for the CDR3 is TGTGCCAGCAGCTTAGACACTGGGTTTGGGGAGCAGTACTTC.

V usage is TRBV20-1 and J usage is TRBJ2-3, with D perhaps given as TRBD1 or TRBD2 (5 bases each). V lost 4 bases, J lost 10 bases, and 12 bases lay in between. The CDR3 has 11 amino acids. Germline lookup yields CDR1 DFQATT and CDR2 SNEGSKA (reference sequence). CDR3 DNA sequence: TGCAGTGCTACGGGGCCCGAGGCGCAGTATTTT. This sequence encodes CSATGPEAQYF.

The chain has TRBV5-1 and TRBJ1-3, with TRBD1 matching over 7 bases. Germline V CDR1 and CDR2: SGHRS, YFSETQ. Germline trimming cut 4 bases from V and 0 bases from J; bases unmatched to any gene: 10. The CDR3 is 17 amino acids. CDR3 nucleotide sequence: TGCGCCAGCAGCCCGGGCAGGGGGACCCCCTCTGGAAACACCATATATTTT. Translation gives CASSPGRGTPSGNTIYF.

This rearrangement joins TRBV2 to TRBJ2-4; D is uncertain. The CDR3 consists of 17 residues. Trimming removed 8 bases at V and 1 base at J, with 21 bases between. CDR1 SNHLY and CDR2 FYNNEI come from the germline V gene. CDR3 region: CASPLHQRMWAKNIQYF. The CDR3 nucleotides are TGTGCCAGCCCCCTACACCAAAGAATGTGGGCCAAAAACATTCAGTACTTC.

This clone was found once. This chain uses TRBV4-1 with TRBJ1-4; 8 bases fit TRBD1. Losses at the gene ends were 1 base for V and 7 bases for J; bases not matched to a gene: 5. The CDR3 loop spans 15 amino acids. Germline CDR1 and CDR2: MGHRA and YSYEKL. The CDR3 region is CASSQAGTGSEKLFF. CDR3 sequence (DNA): TGCGCCAGCAGCCAAGCCGGGACAGGAAGTGAAAAACTGTTTTTT.

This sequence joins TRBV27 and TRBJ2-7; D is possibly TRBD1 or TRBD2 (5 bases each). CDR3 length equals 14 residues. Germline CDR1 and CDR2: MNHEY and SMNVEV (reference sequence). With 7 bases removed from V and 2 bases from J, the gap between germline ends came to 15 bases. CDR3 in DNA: TGTGCCAGCATTTCCCGGGACGCCCCCTACGAGCAGTACTTC. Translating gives CASISRDAPYEQYF.